Listed here are 29 T cell receptor beta chains from one sample, sequenced in a study of OX40 agonist ivuxolimab in advanced cancers. The table came from immunoSEQ multiplex PCR; TCRdb's copy has only in-frame clones and leaves some out. The table has around 67,000 clones, 87% seen once; the top ten hold approximately 1.3%. Sequencing was performed on CD4+ or CD8+ T cells sorted from blood, taken in a trial of the OX40 agonist ivuxolimab. The receptor source for this set is an adult with an advanced solid tumor such as melanoma, head and neck, liver or kidney cancer.

The rearrangement links TRBV7-2 to TRBJ2-7, with D maybe TRBD1 (6 bases). The CDR3 extends over 12 amino acids. V gave up 4 bases and J gave up 5 bases, with 9 bases separating them. The germline CDR1 and CDR2 sequences are SGHTA and FQGNSA. The CDR3 spells CASSSYRDEQYF. For the CDR3, the DNA is TGTGCCAGCAGCTCTTACAGGGACGAGCAGTACTTC.

This clone was seen a handful of times. CDR3 sequence reads: CSVRQGPREHF. CDR3 nucleotide sequence: TGCAGCGTAAGGCAGGGGCCTAGAGAGCATTTT. The V call is TRBV29-1, the J call TRBJ1-5; tentative D call: TRBD1 (6 bases). Germline CDR1 and CDR2: SQVTM and ANQGSEA. This CDR3 contains 11 residues. The V end was cut by 6 bases, the J end by 14 bases, with 17 bases between.

The J gene is TRBJ2-2, the V gene TRBV6-1; 9 bases fit TRBD1. Germline CDR1 reads MNHNS; CDR2 reads SASEGT. J was trimmed by 6 bases and V by 6 bases; bases with no gene match: 8. This CDR3 has 15 amino acids. The CDR3 sequence is CASSLGQGRAGELFF. In DNA form, the CDR3 reads TGTGCCAGCAGCTTGGGACAGGGACGGGCCGGGGAGCTGTTTTTT.

This rearrangement joins TRBV28 to TRBJ2-5; D remains unclear. The better agreement between TRBJ2-7 and the DNA end casts doubt on the J call. Germline V gene sequence: CDR1 MDHEN, CDR2 SYDVKM. The CDR3 is 15 amino acids. In nucleotides, the CDR3 is TGTGCCAGCAATGAAGTTGTCCAGTCAACCTACGAGCAGTACTTC. This gives the protein CASNEVVQSTYEQYF.

This clone showed up just once. This chain links TRBV9 with TRBJ2-1; D is perhaps TRBD1 or TRBD2 (5 bases each). Germline lookup yields CDR1 SGDLS and CDR2 YYNGEE. The length of the CDR3 is 17 residues. With 3 bases removed from V and 2 bases from J, the gap between germline ends came to 18 bases. The CDR3 protein is CASSGGTGGIAYNEQFF. The CDR3 region has the DNA TGTGCCAGCAGCGGGGGGACGGGCGGAATCGCCTACAATGAGCAGTTCTTC.

This sequence joins TRBV7-8 and TRBJ2-7, with D uncertain. Germline assignment: CDR1 SGHVS and CDR2 FQNEAQ. Trimming took off 5 bases at V and 2 bases at J, with 16 bases between the two ends. This CDR3 is built from 15 residues. The CDR3 here is CASSPPATAAYEQYF. The CDR3 DNA sequence: TGTGCCAGCAGCCCCCCGGCCACAGCTGCCTACGAGCAGTACTTC.

The J gene is TRBJ1-4, the V gene TRBV5-4; no clear D. Germline loops: CDR1 SGHNT, CDR2 YYREEE (reference sequence). CDR3 length equals 15 residues. V was cut by 1 base and J by 2 bases, with 9 bases left in between. CDR3 amino acids: CASSLSGGTNEKLFF. CDR3 DNA sequence: TGTGCCAGCAGCTTGTCGGGAGGGACTAATGAAAAACTGTTTTTT.

The chain employs TRBV19 and TRBJ1-4; D uncertain. V lost 2 bases and J lost 0, with 16 bases in between. This CDR3 spans 18 amino acids. Germline loops: CDR1 LNHDA, CDR2 SQIVND (reference sequence). CDR3 amino acids: CASSISGRQLATNEKLFF. CDR3 DNA sequence: TGTGCCAGTAGTATATCTGGTCGACAACTTGCAACTAATGAAAAACTGTTTTTT. The entire variable domain, with the rest obtained from reference TRBV19 and TRBJ1-4, is as follows: DGGITQSPKYLFRKEGQNVTLSCEQNLNHDAMYWYRQDPGQGLRLIYYSQIVNDFQKGDIAEGYSVSREKKESFPLTVTSAQKNPTAFYLCASSISGRQLATNEKLFFGSGTQLSVL.

This chain's CDR3 is CASTRTDTDTQYF. The CDR3 DNA reads TGTGCCAGCACTAGGACAGACACAGATACGCAGTATTTT. The chain carries TRBV6-6 and TRBJ2-3, with D maybe TRBD1 (6 bases). The CDR3 consists of 13 residues. The V gene's germline CDR1 is MNHNY and CDR2 SVGAGI (reference sequence). Trimming pared 7 bases from V and 2 bases from J, leaving 10 bases between.

The CDR3 is CASSLGEGYSSYEQYF. The CDR3 coding sequence is TGTGCCAGCAGCTTAGGGGAGGGGTATTCCTCCTACGAGCAGTACTTC. The genes are TRBV7-2 and TRBJ2-7; 7 nucleotides match TRBD2. The CDR3 contains 16 residues. After removal of 1 base from V and 0 bases from J, the junction contained 6 bases not matched to a gene. Germline V gene lookup returns CDR1 SGHTA and CDR2 FQGNSA.

This chain uses TRBV7-9 with TRBJ1-5; no definite D call. This CDR3 is 12 amino acids long. Trimming shortened V by 5 bases and J by 2 bases, and 4 bases separated the two germline ends. Germline-derived CDR1 and CDR2 are SEHNR and FQNEAQ (reference sequence). CDR3 region: CASSGGNQPQHF. Written as DNA, the CDR3 is TGTGCCAGCAGCGGGGGCAATCAGCCCCAGCATTTT. The variable domain in full, completed from reference TRBV7-9 and TRBJ1-5, reads DTGVSQNPRHKITKRGQNVTFRCDPISEHNRLYWYRQTLGQGPEFLTYFQNEAQLEKSRLLSDRFSAERPKGSFSTLEIQRTEQGDSAMYLCASSGGNQPQHFGDGTRLSIL.

This chain joins TRBV27 and TRBJ1-1; D uncertain. V was cut by 0 bases and J by 1 base, with 6 bases left in between. Germline loops: CDR1 MNHEY, CDR2 SMNVEV (reference sequence). The CDR3 extends over 14 amino acids. The CDR3 nucleotides are TGTGCCAGCAGTTTATCGGTCAGGAACACTGAAGCTTTCTTT. As protein: CASSLSVRNTEAFF.

In this sample, this clone turned up once. The genes are TRBV5-5 and TRBJ2-2; D might be TRBD2 (7 bases). The CDR3 runs to 16 residues. Trimming took off 1 base at V and 4 bases at J, with 14 bases between the two ends. CDR1 SGHKS and CDR2 YYEKEE come from the germline V gene (reference sequence). CDR3 in amino acids: CASSLSGGVGTGELFF. In DNA form, the CDR3 reads TGTGCCAGCAGCTTGTCGGGGGGCGTTGGCACCGGGGAGCTGTTTTTT. Drawing the rest from reference TRBV5-5 and TRBJ2-2, the complete variable domain is DAGVTQSPTHLIKTRGQQVTLRCSPISGHKSVSWYQQVLGQGPQFIFQYYEKEERGRGNFPDRFSARQFPNYSSELNVNALLLGDSALYLCASSLSGGVGTGELFFGEGSRLTVL.

The chain carries TRBV5-6 and TRBJ1-4, with 7 bases lining up with TRBD1. The CDR3 loop spans 14 amino acids. Trimming took 4 bases from V and 5 from J; bases not matched to a gene: 5. Looked up from germline, CDR1 is SGHDT and CDR2 is YYEEEE. The CDR3 is CASSRDRRNEKLFF. The CDR3, as DNA: TGTGCCAGCAGCAGGGACAGACGAAATGAAAAACTGTTTTTT.

This chain joins TRBV5-1 and TRBJ2-1, with a possible D match to TRBD2 (6 bases). The CDR3 totals 14 residues. Germline assignment: CDR1 SGHRS and CDR2 YFSETQ. The ends were cut back, 2 bases at V and 6 bases at J, with 12 bases in the middle. The CDR3 region has the DNA TGCGCCAGCAGCTTCTCGGGACTGTCCAATGAGCAGTTCTTC. Its translation is CASSFSGLSNEQFF. Supplemented by reference TRBV5-1 and TRBJ2-1, the full variable domain reads KAGVTQTPRYLIKTRGQQVTLSCSPISGHRSVSWYQQTPGQGLQFLFEYFSETQRNKGNFPGRFSGRQFSNSRSEMNVSTLELGDSALYLCASSFSGLSNEQFFGPGTRLTVL.

The rearrangement joins TRBV5-6 to TRBJ1-5; D unresolved. Deletions cut 1 base from V and 6 bases from J, with 5 bases between. Germline CDR1 SGHDT, CDR2 YYEEEE. This CDR3 is built from 12 residues. CDR3 in DNA: TGTGCCAGCAGCTTGCCGGGTCAGCCCCAGCATTTT. As protein: CASSLPGQPQHF.

J is TRBJ1-5 and V is TRBV18; D not resolved. This CDR3 comprises 14 residues. The V and J ends lost 3 bases and 0 bases respectively, with 6 bases between them. CDR1 is KGHSH, CDR2 LQKENI, per germline. The DNA for the CDR3 is TGTGCCAGCTCACCTGAATATAGCAATCAGCCCCAGCATTTT. Its protein product is CASSPEYSNQPQHF.

This clone appeared a few times. The chain carries TRBV5-1 and TRBJ2-7; D might be TRBD1 (6 bases). CDR3 length: 14 amino acids. V was shortened by 0 bases and J by 3 bases, with 10 bases between the two germline ends. The germline V gene has CDR1 SGHRS and CDR2 YFSETQ. Here the CDR3 DNA reads TGCGCCAGCAGCTTGGCCCACAGGGACTACGAGCAGTACTTC. It specifies CASSLAHRDYEQYF.

The CDR3 DNA reads TGTGCCAGCAGCCCTCGGACTAGCGGGGACCCCACCCAGTACTTC. This sequence encodes CASSPRTSGDPTQYF. This chain links TRBV7-2 with TRBJ2-5; TRBD2 aligns across 12 bases. CDR3 size: 15 residues. V shed 5 bases and J 8 bases; nucleotides not matched to a gene: 9. CDR1 is SGHTA, CDR2 FQGNSA, per germline.

The gene calls are TRBV30 and TRBJ2-2; D is uncertain. The CDR3 runs 14 residues. Germline V gene data show CDR1 as GTSNPN and CDR2 as SVGIG (reference sequence). Trimming left V 3 bases short and J 6 bases short, with 14 bases between. The CDR3 loop reads CAWSRKGEAGELFF. The CDR3, as DNA: TGTGCCTGGAGCCGCAAGGGCGAGGCCGGGGAGCTGTTTTTT.

V usage is TRBV7-9 and J usage is TRBJ1-4, with 10 bases lining up with TRBD1. This CDR3 spans 15 amino acids. CDR1 SEHNR and CDR2 FQNEAQ come from the germline V gene (reference sequence). Losses at the gene ends were 5 bases for V and 3 bases for J; bases not matched to a gene: 3. DNA for the CDR3: TGTGCCAGCAGCGGGGACAGGGGAGCTAATGAAAAACTGTTTTTT. Its translation is CASSGDRGANEKLFF.

Ten or more counts support this clone. The CDR3 loop reads CASSLVEAFF. CDR3 in DNA: TGTGCCAGCAGCTTAGTTGAAGCTTTCTTT. The rearrangement joins TRBV7-9 to TRBJ1-1; D remains unclear. V gave up 1 base and J gave up 7 bases, with 1 base separating them. The length of the CDR3 is 10 residues. CDR1 and CDR2 (germline): SEHNR, FQNEAQ (reference sequence).

The rearrangement uses TRBV18 and TRBJ2-3, with 11 bases lining up with TRBD1. CDR3 length equals 16 residues. Germline V gene sequence: CDR1 KGHSH, CDR2 LQKENI. V was pared by 3 bases and J by 6 bases, with 8 bases of the junction left unmatched. The CDR3 nucleotides are TGTGCCAGCTCACCGGGACAGGGGGTCGGTGTGGATACGCAGTATTTT. Translated: CASSPGQGVGVDTQYF. The full variable domain, with the rest looked up from reference TRBV18 and TRBJ2-3, is NAGVMQNPRHLVRRRGQEARLRCSPMKGHSHVYWYRQLPEEGLKFMVYLQKENIIDESGMPKERFSAEFPKEGPSILRIQQVVRGDSAAYFCASSPGQGVGVDTQYFGPGTRLTVL.

The chain employs TRBV6-5 and TRBJ1-2; 8 nucleotides line up with TRBD1. Per germline, CDR1 MNHEY and CDR2 SVGAGI. V dropped 6 bases and J dropped 1; count of bases not matched to a gene: 4. The CDR3 has 14 residues. This chain's CDR3 is CASSGTGINYGYTF. The CDR3 nucleotides are TGTGCCAGCAGCGGGACAGGAATTAACTATGGCTACACCTTC.

This chain connects TRBV30 to TRBJ1-5; D is uncertain. The V gene's germline CDR1 is GTSNPN and CDR2 SVGIG (reference sequence). The V and J ends lost 0 bases and 4 bases respectively, with 7 bases between them. CDR3 length equals 13 residues. The CDR3 DNA is TGTGCCTGGAGTGTAAGTGGAAATCAGCCCCAGCATTTT. Translated, it gives CAWSVSGNQPQHF.

The J gene is TRBJ2-5, the V gene TRBV28, with TRBD2 as a possible D gene (6 bases). V lost 3 bases and J lost 1, with 12 bases in between. Germline assignment: CDR1 MDHEN and CDR2 SYDVKM. This CDR3 comprises 15 residues. In DNA, the CDR3 is TGTGCCAGCAGTTTTGGGGGGAGGCCCCAAGAGACCCAGTACTTC. Translation: CASSFGGRPQETQYF.

The gene calls are TRBV28 and TRBJ2-7; 10 bases align to TRBD2. Germline values: CDR1 MDHEN, CDR2 SYDVKM. The CDR3 has 16 amino acids. The V gene end was trimmed by 7 bases and the J gene end by 4 bases; junction bases not matched to a gene: 13. The CDR3 DNA follows: TGTGCCAGCACCCCCGCCGGCGCTAGCGGGAGTTACGAGCAGTACTTC. It encodes CASTPAGASGSYEQYF.

The CDR3 loop is CASPRTAYYEQYF. The CDR3 DNA is TGTGCCAGCCCCAGGACAGCTTACTACGAGCAGTACTTC. The chain joins TRBV7-2 to TRBJ2-7; weak D call: TRBD1 (6 bases). Trimming stripped 8 bases from V and 3 bases from J, with 14 bases between. This CDR3 region has 13 residues. Germline CDR1 and CDR2: SGHTA and FQGNSA.

This chain connects TRBV7-2 to TRBJ1-1; D is undetermined. Germline assignment: CDR1 SGHTA and CDR2 FQGNSA. The CDR3 has 14 amino acids. The V end lost 2 bases, the J end lost 4 bases, and 11 bases lay between the germline ends. CDR3 protein: CASSLTGWGTEAFF. CDR3 coding DNA: TGTGCCAGCAGCTTAACTGGCTGGGGCACTGAAGCTTTCTTT.